This paragraph covers one T cell receptor (beta chain) sequence. This entry belongs to a study of blood T cell repertoires in COVID-19. Produced via immunoSEQ multiplex PCR; TCRdb's table is partial and in-frame only. The table records roughly 130,000 clones, roughly four fifths of them present only once. CDR1 is MNHEY and CDR2 is SVGEGT in the germline V gene. With 2 bases removed from V and 12 bases from J, the gap between germline ends came to 14 bases. The CDR3 spans 14 residues. Sequencing was carried out using PBMCs or T cells enriched from blood (not recorded which). The chain carries TRBV6-2 or TRBV6-3 and TRBJ1-6, with D possibly TRBD1 on 5 matching bases. This clonotype was sampled from a man between 45 and 60 years old who had recovered from COVID-19. Here the CDR3 reads CASSYAGPIGPLHF. The CDR3 bases are TGTGCCAGCAGTTACGCAGGGCCCATTGGACCCCTCCACTTT.